This TCR beta chain stems from a study of early stage breast cancer tumors. Repertoires were generated with immunoSEQ multiplex PCR, while TCRdb's copy carries only in-frame clones and drops some. The sample records nearly 25,000 clones, 65% to 75% being singletons. The junction had 9 bases not matched to a gene; V was cut back by 4 bases and J by 4 bases. Germline lookup yields CDR1 SGHRS and CDR2 YFSETQ. The CDR3 extends over 16 amino acids. Sequencing was carried out using breast tumor tissue. The sequence derives from a person aged 55 to 75 with breast cancer. The chain joins TRBV5-1 to TRBJ1-1, with 11 bases that match TRBD1. The CDR3 protein is CASSALTGTGGTEAFF. The CDR3 DNA reads as TGCGCCAGCAGCGCCCTGACCGGGACAGGGGGCACTGAAGCTTTCTTT.